Presented here are 17 T cell receptor beta chains from one specimen sequenced in a study of T-cell memory formation after mild COVID-19 (dated by TCRdb to about 2021). Receptor amplification or capture employed 5' RACE. This sample was sequenced with an Illumina NovaSeq 6000. The public reads were quality trimmed at Q25 with fastp and then assembled into clones with MiXCR by TCRdb, keeping productive beta chains. Every distinct CDR3 protein forms one entry, paired with its most common genes and DNA. For this sample the table gives more than 200,000 distinct CDR3 sequences, of which around 15% were detected only once. The ten most abundant clones make up 3.5% of the sample. The sequenced sample consisted of PBMCs or a T cell subset sorted from them (not recorded which). Source of these receptors: a man aged 18 to 35 who had mild COVID-19 (a few samples of this study predate the infection). The sample titles of this study are shuffled in the database, so cell type and time point are left out; the donor was told from shared clones.

This CDR3 is CASSPQGTNEKLFF. DNA for the CDR3: TGTGCCAGCTCACCACAGGGAACTAATGAAAAACTGTTTTTT. The chain employs TRBV18 and TRBJ1-4; D remains ambiguous. The CDR3 has 14 residues. Trimming cost V 1 base and J 1 base, with 4 bases left between them. Germline CDR1 reads KGHSH; CDR2 reads LQKENI.

This chain connects TRBV6-1 to TRBJ1-2; D gene unclear. The V and J ends lost 5 bases and 8 bases respectively, with 18 bases between them. This CDR3 region has 14 residues. Germline-derived CDR1 and CDR2 are MNHNS and SASEGT. Written as DNA, the CDR3 is TGTGCCAGCAGTCCCTTAAGAGATGCCGGAGGCTACACCTTC. Translation gives CASSPLRDAGGYTF.

This clonotype has more than one count but fewer than ten. The rearrangement uses TRBV6-5 and TRBJ2-1; TRBD1 agrees at 10 bases. This CDR3 has 15 amino acids. Germline CDR1 MNHEY, CDR2 SVGAGI. The V segment lost 7 bases and the J segment 5 bases; nucleotides outside the gene matches: 8. CDR3 sequence reads: CASTKGQGWDNEQFF. In DNA form, the CDR3 reads TGTGCCAGCACCAAGGGACAGGGGTGGGACAATGAGCAGTTCTTC.

There are a few counts of this clonotype. The gene calls are TRBV29-1 and TRBJ1-1; 7 positions agree with TRBD1. Germline CDR1 and CDR2: SQVTM and ANQGSEA. There are 12 residues in the CDR3. J lost 1 base, V lost 4 bases, and 0 bases had no gene match. The CDR3 region has the DNA TGCAGCGTTGGGGACAGGAACACTGAAGCTTTCTTT. Its protein is CSVGDRNTEAFF.

The chain links TRBV5-1 to TRBJ1-5, with D maybe TRBD1 (6 bases). Trimming took off 0 bases at V and 3 bases at J, with 10 bases between the two ends. The germline CDR1 and CDR2 sequences are SGHRS and YFSETQ. CDR3 length: 15 amino acids. This chain's CDR3 is CASSLEGQINQPQHF. The CDR3 DNA sequence: TGCGCCAGCAGCTTGGAAGGACAGATCAATCAGCCCCAGCATTTT.

This clonotype was seen a handful of times. V usage is TRBV7-2 and J usage is TRBJ2-7, with 10 bases aligning to TRBD1. The CDR3 loop spans 15 amino acids. V gave up 4 bases and J gave up 2 bases; unmatched junction bases: 5. The germline gives CDR1 SGHTA, CDR2 FQGNSA. The CDR3 DNA is TGTGCCAGCAGCTCCGGGACAGGGGTCCCCTACGAGCAGTACTTC. Protein product: CASSSGTGVPYEQYF.

This clonotype was recorded a few times. The CDR3 DNA reads TGCGCCAGCAGCTTCGGCAACGAGGATCAGCCCCAGCATTTT. This gives the protein CASSFGNEDQPQHF. The rearrangement links TRBV5-1 to TRBJ1-5; D is undetermined. Trimming shortened V by 2 bases and J by 5 bases, and 11 bases separated the two germline ends. CDR1 and CDR2 (germline): SGHRS, YFSETQ. CDR3 size: 14 residues.

This clonotype was counted only a few times. The chain uses TRBV4-2 and TRBJ2-1; TRBD1 aligns across 9 bases. The germline gives CDR1 LGHNA, CDR2 YNFKEQ. V shed 4 bases, J shed 6 bases, and the junction held 7 bases outside the gene matches. This CDR3 contains 15 residues. CDR3 region: CASSLQRDRVNEQFF. The CDR3 DNA sequence: TGTGCCAGCAGCCTACAAAGGGACAGGGTCAATGAGCAGTTCTTC.

The chain is built from TRBV6-5 and TRBJ1-1; possibly TRBD1 for D (5 bases). This CDR3 comprises 14 residues. In germline, CDR1 is MNHEY, CDR2 SVGAGI. V lost 2 bases and J 4 bases, leaving 11 bases between the germline ends. The CDR3 DNA sequence: TGTGCCAGCAGTTACACGGGGCCCGGCACTGAAGCTTTCTTT. It is translated as CASSYTGPGTEAFF.

The rearrangement uses TRBV6-5 and TRBJ1-2; TRBD1 might be the D (6 bases). V lost 7 bases and J 8 bases, leaving 11 bases between the germline ends. Germline values: CDR1 MNHEY, CDR2 SVGAGI. This CDR3 has 11 amino acids. This CDR3 reads CASTRGSGYTF. CDR3 DNA: TGTGCCAGCACCAGGGGCTCGGGCTACACCTTC.

The table lists this clonotype with a few counts. V and J are TRBV7-9 and TRBJ1-2; D unclear. CDR3 length: 12 amino acids. Trimming left V 5 bases short and J 6 bases short, with 10 bases between. From germline, CDR1 is SEHNR and CDR2 FQNEAQ (reference sequence). The CDR3 spells CASSRQMDGYTF. The CDR3 DNA sequence: TGTGCCAGCAGCCGACAAATGGATGGCTACACCTTC.

V gene TRBV11-2 combines with J gene TRBJ2-6, with D possibly TRBD1 on 6 matching bases. Germline V gene sequence: CDR1 SGHAT, CDR2 FQNNGV. The CDR3 is 17 residues long. Trimming took off 3 bases at V and 0 bases at J, with 12 bases between the two ends. The CDR3 DNA sequence: TGTGCCAGCAGCTTCCGCAGGGGCAACTCTGGGGCCAACGTCCTGACTTTC. Translated: CASSFRRGNSGANVLTF.

The CDR3 DNA reads TGTGCCAGCAGCTTGGCCGGGACGGCACCTAACTATGGCTACACCTTC. Encoded protein: CASSLAGTAPNYGYTF. The chain has TRBV5-5 and TRBJ1-2; TRBD1 might be the D (5 bases). Germline CDR1 SGHKS, CDR2 YYEKEE (reference sequence). The V gene lost 0 bases and the J gene lost 0 bases, with 12 bases spanning the gap. This CDR3 has 16 amino acids.

The rearrangement uses TRBV7-2 and TRBJ1-1; D not resolved. This CDR3 is built from 14 residues. Germline CDR1 and CDR2: SGHTA and FQGNSA. V lost 4 bases to trimming and J lost 5 bases, with 14 bases between them. The chain's CDR3 is CASSYMRANTEAFF. For the CDR3, the DNA is TGTGCCAGCAGCTACATGAGGGCCAATACTGAAGCTTTCTTT.

The table lists this clonotype with a few counts. This chain uses TRBV7-2 with TRBJ2-3; D is undetermined. The CDR3 consists of 15 residues. Germline V lookup: CDR1 SGHTA, CDR2 FQGNSA. Trimming left V 5 bases short and J 2 bases short, with 14 bases between. The CDR3 sequence: CASSPRAVATDTQYF. CDR3 coding DNA: TGTGCCAGCAGCCCCCGGGCCGTTGCCACAGATACGCAGTATTTT.

This rearrangement joins TRBV5-1 to TRBJ2-3, with D possibly being TRBD2 (5 bases). The CDR3 consists of 13 residues. Germline V gives CDR1 SGHRS, CDR2 YFSETQ. V lost 3 bases, J lost 9 bases, and 14 bases lay in between. CDR3 in amino acids: CASSSRAYGTQYF. CDR3 DNA sequence: TGCGCCAGCAGCTCGCGGGCCTACGGAACGCAGTATTTT.

This clonotype came up a few times. CDR3 amino acids: CASSRKDTEAFF. The CDR3, as DNA: TGCGCCAGCAGCCGGAAGGACACTGAAGCTTTCTTT. This rearrangement joins TRBV4-1 to TRBJ1-1, with unresolved D. The length of the CDR3 is 12 residues. Trimming removed 4 bases from V and 3 bases from J, with 6 bases in between. Germline lookup yields CDR1 MGHRA and CDR2 YSYEKL.